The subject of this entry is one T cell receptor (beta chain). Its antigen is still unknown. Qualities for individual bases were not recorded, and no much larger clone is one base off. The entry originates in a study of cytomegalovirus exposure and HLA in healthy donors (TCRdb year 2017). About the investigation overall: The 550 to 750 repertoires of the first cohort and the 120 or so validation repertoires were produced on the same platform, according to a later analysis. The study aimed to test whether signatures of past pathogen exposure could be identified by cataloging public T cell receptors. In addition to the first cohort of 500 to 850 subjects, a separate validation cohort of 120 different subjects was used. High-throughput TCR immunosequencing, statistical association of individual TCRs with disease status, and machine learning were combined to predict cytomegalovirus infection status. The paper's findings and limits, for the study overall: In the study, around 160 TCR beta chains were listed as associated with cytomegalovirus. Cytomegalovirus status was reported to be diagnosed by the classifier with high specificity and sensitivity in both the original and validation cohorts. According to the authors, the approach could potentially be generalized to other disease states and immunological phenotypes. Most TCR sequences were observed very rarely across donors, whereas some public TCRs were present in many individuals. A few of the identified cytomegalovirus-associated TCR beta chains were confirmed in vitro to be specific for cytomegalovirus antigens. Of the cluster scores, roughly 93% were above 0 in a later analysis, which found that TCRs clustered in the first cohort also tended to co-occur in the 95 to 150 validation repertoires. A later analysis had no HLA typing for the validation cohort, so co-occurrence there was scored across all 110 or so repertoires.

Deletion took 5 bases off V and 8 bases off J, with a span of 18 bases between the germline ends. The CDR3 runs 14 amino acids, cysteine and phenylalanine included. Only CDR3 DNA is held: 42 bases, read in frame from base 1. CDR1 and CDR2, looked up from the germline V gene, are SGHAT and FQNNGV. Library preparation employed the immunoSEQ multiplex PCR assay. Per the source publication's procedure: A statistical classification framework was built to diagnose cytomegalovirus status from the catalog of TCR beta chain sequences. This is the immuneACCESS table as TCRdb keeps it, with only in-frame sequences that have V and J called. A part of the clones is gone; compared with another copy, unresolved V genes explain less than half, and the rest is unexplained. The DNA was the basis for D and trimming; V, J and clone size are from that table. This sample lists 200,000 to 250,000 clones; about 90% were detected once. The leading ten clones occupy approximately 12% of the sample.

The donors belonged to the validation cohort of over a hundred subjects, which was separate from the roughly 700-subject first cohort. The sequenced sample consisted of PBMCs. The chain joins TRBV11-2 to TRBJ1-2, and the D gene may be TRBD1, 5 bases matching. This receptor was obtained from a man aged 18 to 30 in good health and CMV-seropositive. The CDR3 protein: CASSPEGQAGGYTF. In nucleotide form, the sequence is TGTGCCAGCAGCCCAGAGGGGCAGGCGGGGGGCTACACCTTC.